These 30 T cell receptor beta chains were sequenced from one sample in a study of blood T cell repertoires in COVID-19. Libraries were prepared by immunoSEQ multiplex PCR; TCRdb keeps only in-frame clonotypes and omits some of them. The repertoire holds roughly 150,000 clones, with approximately 79% as singletons. Material: peripheral blood. The receptors derive from a man aged 45-65 years with active or convalescent COVID-19.

CDR3 residues: CASSLYFVDRGQGYTF. CDR3 DNA sequence: TGTGCCAGCAGCTTGTACTTTGTGGACAGGGGGCAAGGCTACACCTTC. The genes are TRBV5-6 and TRBJ1-2; 11 nucleotides align to TRBD1. Trimming cost V 1 base and J 8 bases; bases outside gene matches: 10. Per the germline V gene, CDR1 is SGHDT and CDR2 is YYEEEE. The CDR3 extends over 16 amino acids. The complete variable domain, with remaining parts taken from reference TRBV5-6 and TRBJ1-2, reads DAGVTQSPTHLIKTRGQQVTLRCSPKSGHDTVSWYQQALGQGPQFIFQYYEEEERQRGNFPDRFSGHQFPNYSSELNVNALLLGDSALYLCASSLYFVDRGQGYTFGSGTRLTVV.

For this clone: A read error may account for a junction end that differs from germline. The V and J genes are TRBV4-1 and TRBJ1-4; possibly TRBD1 for D (6 bases). Germline V gene lookup returns CDR1 MGHRA and CDR2 YSYEKL. The CDR3 sequence is 15 residues long. Written as DNA, the CDR3 is TGCGCCAGCAGTCAAGTCAGGGGCATGGATGAAAAACTGTTTTTT. Its translation: CASSQVRGMDEKLFF.

J is TRBJ2-7 and V is TRBV11-2, with 9 bases fitting TRBD2. V lost 0 bases to trimming and J lost 4 bases; unmatched junction nucleotides: 4. The CDR3 is 15 amino acids. Germline V lookup: CDR1 SGHAT, CDR2 FQNNGV. DNA of the CDR3: TGTGCCAGCAGCTTAGAGACTAGCGGATTATACGAGCAGTACTTC. It yields the protein CASSLETSGLYEQYF.

The V call is TRBV5-1, the J call TRBJ2-7; 14 bases map to TRBD2. The CDR3 extends over 16 amino acids. Germline CDR1 is SGHRS and CDR2 is YFSETQ. J was trimmed by 7 bases and V by 3 bases; bases with no gene match: 9. The CDR3 region has the DNA TGCGCCAGCAGCTACACCGGGACTAGCGGGAGTTTGGAGCAGTACTTC. Residues: CASSYTGTSGSLEQYF.

The count of this clone is one. V and J are TRBV27 and TRBJ1-5, with D possibly being TRBD1 (5 bases). This CDR3 is built from 13 residues. Trimming removed 6 bases at V and 5 bases at J, with 11 bases between. Germline V gene lookup returns CDR1 MNHEY and CDR2 SMNVEV (reference sequence). In DNA, the CDR3 is TGTGCCAGCAGCGACAGCAATTATCAGCCCCAGCATTTT. Translated: CASSDSNYQPQHF.

On this clone: Other DNA sequences in this specimen translate into the identical CDR3. This chain uses TRBV3-1 (or the pseudogene TRBV3-2) with TRBJ2-7, with 12 nucleotides matching TRBD2. Germline V lookup: CDR1 LGHDT, CDR2 YNNKEL (reference sequence). This CDR3 comprises 15 residues. V shed 0 bases and J 4 bases; nucleotides not matched to a gene: 1. The CDR3 sequence: CASSQDGTSGYEQYF. For the CDR3, the DNA is TGTGCCAGCAGCCAAGATGGGACTAGCGGGTACGAGCAGTACTTC.

V usage is TRBV19 and J usage is TRBJ2-2; D is unresolved. This CDR3 has 14 amino acids. Trimming removed 3 bases at V and 4 bases at J, with 9 bases between. The germline V gene encodes CDR1 LNHDA and CDR2 SQIVND (reference sequence). Here the CDR3 DNA reads TGTGCCAGTAGTATCGTATCCGGCACCGGGGAGCTGTTTTTT. This translates into CASSIVSGTGELFF.

The chain has TRBV4-1 and TRBJ1-3, with D possibly being TRBD1 (6 bases). Looked up from germline, CDR1 is MGHRA and CDR2 is YSYEKL. V gave up 0 bases and J gave up 2 bases, with 8 bases separating them. The CDR3 covers 15 residues. The CDR3 protein is CASSQDWTAGNTIYF. CDR3 DNA sequence: TGCGCCAGCAGCCAAGATTGGACAGCTGGAAACACCATATATTTT.

The rearrangement uses TRBV6-4 and TRBJ1-1, with D possibly TRBD1 on 6 matching bases. Germline loops: CDR1 MRHNA, CDR2 SNTAGT. The length of the CDR3 is 16 residues. V shed 0 bases and J shed 5 bases, with 16 bases lying between them. The CDR3 protein is CASSDSSRGGWTEAFF. CDR3 DNA sequence: TGTGCCAGCAGTGACTCGAGTCGCGGGGGCTGGACTGAAGCTTTCTTT.

The V and J genes are TRBV9 and TRBJ1-5; the D gene is possibly TRBD1 (6 bases). This CDR3 comprises 16 residues. Germline assignment: CDR1 SGDLS and CDR2 YYNGEE. The V end lost 0 bases, the J end lost 6 bases, and 16 bases lay between the germline ends. Written as DNA, the CDR3 is TGTGCCAGCAGCGTAGGAGGGGGATTTGGAGGTCAGCCCCAGCATTTT. Residues: CASSVGGGFGGQPQHF.

As regards this clone: Other DNA variants within this sample encode the same CDR3. The gene calls are TRBV7-9 and TRBJ2-7; 7 nucleotides line up with TRBD1. V was clipped by 1 base and J by 2 bases; unmatched bases: 5. Germline-derived CDR1 and CDR2 are SEHNR and FQNEAQ (reference sequence). This CDR3 has 15 amino acids. The CDR3: CASSLGQGLTYEQYF. Here the CDR3 DNA reads TGTGCCAGCAGCTTAGGACAGGGTTTAACCTACGAGCAGTACTTC.

This clone was found once. The chain uses TRBV10-3 and TRBJ2-6, with D perhaps matching TRBD2 (6 bases). CDR3 length: 16 residues. The V and J ends lost 8 bases and 0 bases respectively, with 14 bases between them. Germline CDR1 ENHRY, CDR2 SYGVKD. The CDR3: CAIQRRETSGANVLTF. Here the CDR3 DNA reads TGTGCCATCCAGAGGAGGGAGACCTCTGGGGCCAACGTCCTGACTTTC.

The chain links TRBV5-1 to TRBJ1-5, with 9 bases matching TRBD1. J gave up 7 bases and V 4 bases, and 9 bases lay outside the gene matches. This CDR3 has 15 amino acids. CDR1 SGHRS and CDR2 YFSETQ come from the germline V gene. CDR3 in amino acids: CASSRGDREGQPQHF. In nucleotides, the CDR3 is TGCGCCAGCAGCCGGGGGGACAGGGAGGGACAGCCCCAGCATTTT.

V gene TRBV7-2 combines with J gene TRBJ2-2, with a weak D call TRBD2 (6 bases). This CDR3 comprises 15 residues. Germline lookup yields CDR1 SGHTA and CDR2 FQGNSA. Trimming took 3 bases from V and 3 from J, leaving 11 bases between them. This chain's CDR3 is CASSFGGRYTGELFF. The CDR3 DNA sequence: TGTGCCAGCAGCTTTGGAGGGCGATACACCGGGGAGCTGTTTTTT. Combining the CDR3 with reference TRBV7-2 and TRBJ2-2 gives the whole variable domain GAGVSQSPSNKVTEKGKDVELRCDPISGHTALYWYRQSLGQGLEFLIYFQGNSAPDKSGLPSDRFSAERTGGSVSTLTIQRTQQEDSAVYLCASSFGGRYTGELFFGEGSRLTVL.

The chain couples TRBV28 to TRBJ1-6, with D maybe TRBD1 (5 bases). Trimming took off 5 bases at V and 7 bases at J, with 6 bases between the two ends. Germline V gene sequence: CDR1 MDHEN, CDR2 SYDVKM. The CDR3 extends over 12 amino acids. The CDR3 DNA reads as TGTGCCAGCAGTGCAGGGAATTCACCCCTCCACTTT. Its translation is CASSAGNSPLHF.

This clone was counted a few times. J is TRBJ2-7 and V is TRBV10-3, with D perhaps matching TRBD2 (6 bases). The CDR3 totals 13 residues. Deletions cut 5 bases from V and 3 bases from J, with 11 bases between. The germline V gene encodes CDR1 ENHRY and CDR2 SYGVKD. The CDR3 region has the DNA TGTGCCATCAGTCGGAGGGAAGGCTACGAGCAGTACTTC. It specifies CAISRREGYEQYF.

The chain carries TRBV28 and TRBJ2-7, with 7 bases matching TRBD1. Unmatched junction bases numbered 7, after V lost 3 bases and J lost 5 bases. CDR1 MDHEN and CDR2 SYDVKM come from the germline V gene. This CDR3 has 14 residues. CDR3 nucleotide sequence: TGTGCCAGCAGTTTTAACGACAGGGCAAACGAGCAGTACTTC. Translation: CASSFNDRANEQYF. The variable domain in full, with the rest retrieved from reference TRBV28 and TRBJ2-7, is DVKVTQSSRYLVKRTGEKVFLECVQDMDHENMFWYRQDPGLGLRLIYFSYDVKMKEKGDIPEGYSVSREKKERFSLILESASTNQTSMYLCASSFNDRANEQYFGPGTRLTVT.

The V call is TRBV6-6, the J call TRBJ2-3; 13 bases are shared with TRBD2. The CDR3 contains 16 residues. Germline lookup yields CDR1 MNHNY and CDR2 SVGAGI (reference sequence). With 5 bases clipped from V and 3 bases from J, the junction kept 5 bases outside the gene matches. CDR3 protein: CASSRLAGGRTDTQYF. CDR3 nucleotides: TGTGCCAGCAGTCGACTAGCGGGAGGTAGGACAGATACGCAGTATTTT.

V is TRBV7-9 and J is TRBJ2-1; D is possibly TRBD2 (5 bases). V was clipped by 8 bases and J by 3 bases, with 14 bases between them. This CDR3 spans 14 amino acids. Germline loops: CDR1 SEHNR, CDR2 FQNEAQ (reference sequence). The CDR3 loop reads CASPAGNFYNEQFF. CDR3 nucleotides: TGTGCCAGCCCGGCCGGGAATTTCTACAATGAGCAGTTCTTC.

This chain links TRBV7-2 with TRBJ1-1, with 7 bases lining up with TRBD1. V gave up 6 bases and J gave up 1 base; unmatched junction bases: 8. Germline values: CDR1 SGHTA, CDR2 FQGNSA. The CDR3 runs 15 residues. The CDR3 protein is CASRPGGFGNTEAFF. In nucleotides, the CDR3 is TGTGCCAGCAGACCAGGGGGGTTCGGGAACACTGAAGCTTTCTTT.

The rearrangement links TRBV5-1 to TRBJ2-1; 10 nucleotides match TRBD2. V lost 4 bases to trimming and J lost 3 bases; unmatched junction nucleotides: 7. CDR3 size: 16 residues. Germline-derived CDR1 and CDR2 are SGHRS and YFSETQ. CDR3 region: CASSPSGLAIYNEQFF. The CDR3 DNA is TGCGCCAGCAGCCCGTCGGGACTAGCGATCTACAATGAGCAGTTCTTC.

V is TRBV10-3 and J is TRBJ2-1; D remains unclear. This CDR3 spans 12 amino acids. CDR1 and CDR2 from the germline V gene are ENHRY and SYGVKD. The V end lost 4 bases, the J end lost 6 bases, and 7 bases lay between the germline ends. The CDR3 DNA sequence: TGTGCCATCAGTGGATCCAGCAATGAGCAGTTCTTC. This sequence encodes CAISGSSNEQFF.

V and J are TRBV9 and TRBJ1-5; D unclear. The V end was cut by 2 bases, the J end by 10 bases, with 19 bases between. CDR1 is SGDLS and CDR2 is YYNGEE in the germline V gene. This CDR3 region has 15 residues. This chain's CDR3 is CASSVLPGREGPQHF. The DNA for the CDR3 is TGTGCCAGCAGCGTCCTCCCAGGCCGGGAGGGTCCCCAGCATTTT. Full variable domain (remainder filled in from reference TRBV9 and TRBJ1-5): DSGVTQTPKHLITATGQRVTLRCSPRSGDLSVYWYQQSLDQGLQFLIQYYNGEERAKGNILERFSAQQFPDLHSELNLSSLELGDSALYFCASSVLPGREGPQHFGDGTRLSIL.

The chain uses TRBV24-1 and TRBJ2-1; 7 nucleotides align to TRBD2. From germline, CDR1 is KGHDR and CDR2 SFDVKD. The CDR3 extends over 13 amino acids. The junction had 3 bases not matched to a gene; V was cut back by 5 bases and J by 6 bases. CDR3 sequence reads: CATSGLAANEQFF. Here the CDR3 DNA reads TGTGCCACCAGTGGACTAGCAGCCAATGAGCAGTTCTTC.

This clone was counted only a few times. This chain uses TRBV4-1 with TRBJ2-7, with 10 positions matching TRBD2. Germline V lookup: CDR1 MGHRA, CDR2 YSYEKL. Trimming at V came to 0 bases and at J to 2 bases, leaving 7 bases not matched to a gene. The CDR3 covers 17 residues. CDR3 sequence reads: CASSQEVGTSVAYEQYF. In nucleotides, the CDR3 is TGCGCCAGCAGCCAAGAGGTGGGGACTAGCGTCGCCTACGAGCAGTACTTC.

This sequence joins TRBV14 and TRBJ2-1; 7 positions agree with TRBD1. V lost 1 base and J lost 8; bases outside the gene matches: 14. The CDR3 is 17 amino acids. Per the germline V gene, CDR1 is SGHDN and CDR2 is FVKESK. The CDR3 coding sequence is TGTGCCAGCAGCCAAGTAGGTGGAACAGGGGCTCTCCATGAGCAGTTCTTC. Amino acid sequence: CASSQVGGTGALHEQFF.

This clone has a single count. The V gene is TRBV7-9, the J gene TRBJ2-3; 8 bases line up with TRBD2. Germline V gene data show CDR1 as SEHNR and CDR2 as FQNEAQ (reference sequence). The J segment lost 3 bases and the V segment lost 4 bases, leaving 15 bases of the junction unmatched. CDR3 length: 18 amino acids. DNA of the CDR3: TGTGCCAGCAGCTCCCAAACCGGGGGGGGGAGGGCTACAGATACGCAGTATTTT. Its translation is CASSSQTGGGRATDTQYF.

The chain has TRBV27 and TRBJ2-5; 7 bases line up with TRBD2. With V trimmed by 3 bases and J by 4 bases, 8 bases remained unmatched. The germline V gene has CDR1 MNHEY and CDR2 SMNVEV (reference sequence). This CDR3 is 15 amino acids long. CDR3 protein: CASSFGGEGRETQYF. DNA for the CDR3: TGTGCCAGCAGTTTTGGGGGGGAGGGACGAGAGACCCAGTACTTC.

This rearrangement joins TRBV19 to TRBJ2-7; D is possibly TRBD2 (6 bases). This CDR3 spans 13 amino acids. The V gene lost 5 bases and the J gene lost 0 bases, with 8 bases spanning the gap. The germline CDR1 and CDR2 sequences are LNHDA and SQIVND (reference sequence). The CDR3 sequence is CASSAGSSYEQYF. The CDR3 bases are TGTGCCAGTAGTGCCGGGAGCTCCTACGAGCAGTACTTC.

The V and J genes are TRBV6-6 and TRBJ1-2; weak D call: TRBD1 (6 bases). Germline V CDR1 and CDR2: MNHNY, SVGAGI (reference sequence). The CDR3 consists of 16 residues. Trimming removed 0 bases at V and 0 bases at J, with 11 bases between. CDR3 coding DNA: TGTGCCAGCAGTTACTCTGGACAGCCCTCTAACTATGGCTACACCTTC. It specifies CASSYSGQPSNYGYTF.